The 16 T cell receptor beta chains reported below all come from one sample, sequenced in a study of OX40 agonist ivuxolimab in advanced cancers. Generated by immunoSEQ multiplex PCR, the TCRdb table keeps only in-frame clones and is missing some. Here the sample spans tens of thousands of clones, 75% to 90% being singletons. This sample comprised CD4+ or CD8+ T cells sorted from blood, obtained in a trial of the OX40 agonist ivuxolimab. The receptors come from an adult with an advanced solid tumor such as melanoma, head and neck, liver or kidney cancer.

This chain uses TRBV6-1 with TRBJ1-2; perhaps TRBD1 as D (5 bases). V was trimmed by 3 bases and J by 6 bases, leaving 11 bases between them. CDR1 and CDR2 from the germline V gene are MNHNS and SASEGT. The CDR3 covers 13 residues. The CDR3 DNA is TGTGCCAGCAGTGACCGAGGGACTGATGGCTACACCTTC. It codes for CASSDRGTDGYTF.

The genes are TRBV6-6 and TRBJ2-5; D gene unclear. Germline assignment: CDR1 MNHNY and CDR2 SVGAGI (reference sequence). The CDR3 totals 11 residues. Trimming left V 6 bases short and J 8 bases short, with 10 bases between. The CDR3 DNA reads as TGTGCCAGCAGGGCCCTAGGTACCCAGTACTTC. It is translated as CASRALGTQYF.

The J gene is TRBJ2-5, the V gene TRBV11-2; 9 bases fit TRBD1. The germline V gene encodes CDR1 SGHAT and CDR2 FQNNGV. V dropped 5 bases and J dropped 4; count of bases not matched to a gene: 8. CDR3 size: 15 residues. The CDR3 loop reads CASSLGTGYGETQYF. Written as DNA, the CDR3 is TGTGCCAGCAGCCTCGGGACAGGGTACGGAGAGACCCAGTACTTC.

V and J are TRBV19 and TRBJ1-5; possibly TRBD1 for D (5 bases). Germline CDR1 and CDR2: LNHDA and SQIVND (reference sequence). The CDR3 has 13 amino acids. V dropped 6 bases and J dropped 7 bases, with 13 bases sitting between them. The CDR3 sequence is CASSPGGEQPQHF. The CDR3 DNA reads as TGTGCCAGTAGCCCGGGGGGGGAACAGCCCCAGCATTTT.

The J gene is TRBJ2-1, the V gene TRBV6-1, with 10 bases aligning to TRBD1. CDR1 MNHNS and CDR2 SASEGT come from the germline V gene. Losses at the gene ends were 2 bases for V and 8 bases for J; bases not matched to a gene: 6. The CDR3 consists of 15 residues. CDR3 protein: CASSEYVTGGYEQFF. CDR3 bases: TGTGCCAGCAGTGAATATGTGACAGGGGGCTATGAGCAGTTCTTC.

V and J are TRBV19 and TRBJ1-5; the match to TRBD1 covers 7 bases. The germline V gene encodes CDR1 LNHDA and CDR2 SQIVND (reference sequence). Unmatched junction bases numbered 6, after V lost 6 bases and J lost 4 bases. The CDR3 is made up of 14 amino acids. The CDR3 sequence: CASRRQGPNQPQHF. CDR3 coding DNA: TGTGCCAGTAGGAGACAGGGTCCTAATCAGCCCCAGCATTTT.

This clone was recorded a few times. The J gene is TRBJ1-5, the V gene TRBV27; unclear D gene. Germline CDR1 reads MNHEY; CDR2 reads SMNVEV (reference sequence). Trimming cost V 6 bases and J 3 bases, with 3 bases left between them. The CDR3 covers 11 residues. As DNA, the CDR3 is TGTGCCAGCAGCTCCAATCAGCCCCAGCATTTT. Residues: CASSSNQPQHF.

CDR3 coding DNA: TGTGCCAGCAGTGAGACAGGCTTAGTAGTGTACGAGCAGTACTTC. Translated, it gives CASSETGLVVYEQYF. This chain connects TRBV2 to TRBJ2-7; the D gene is possibly TRBD1 (6 bases). Per germline, CDR1 SNHLY and CDR2 FYNNEI. The germline V and J ends were trimmed by 3 bases and 4 bases, with 16 bases remaining between them. This CDR3 contains 15 residues.

V is TRBV11-1 and J is TRBJ2-7; D may be TRBD2 (5 bases). Germline-derived CDR1 and CDR2 are SGHAT and FQDESV (reference sequence). Trimming pared 3 bases from V and 2 bases from J, leaving 8 bases between. The CDR3 sequence is 13 residues long. DNA for the CDR3: TGTGCCAGCAGCTTTCGGAGGACCTACGAGCAGTACTTC. It codes for CASSFRRTYEQYF.

The chain has TRBV19 and TRBJ1-1; D is ambiguous. The CDR3 has 11 amino acids. Germline V gene sequence: CDR1 LNHDA, CDR2 SQIVND (reference sequence). The germline V and J ends were trimmed by 6 bases and 7 bases, with 9 bases remaining between them. CDR3 in amino acids: CASRLTDEAFF. The CDR3 nucleotides read TGTGCCAGTAGACTCACAGATGAAGCTTTCTTT.

The rearrangement links TRBV4-1 to TRBJ2-3; 15 positions agree with TRBD2. Germline trimming cut 5 bases from V and 5 bases from J; bases unmatched to any gene: 11. The CDR3 totals 18 residues. Germline V gene sequence: CDR1 MGHRA, CDR2 YSYEKL. CDR3 DNA: TGCGCCAGCAGCAAAGGGGTCAGGGGACTAGCGGGAGGAGATACGCAGTATTTT. Translation gives CASSKGVRGLAGGDTQYF.

In the case of this clone: A junction end diverges from the germline sequence, so it may reflect a read error. The genes are TRBV6-1 and TRBJ2-7, with a tentative D call TRBD2 (5 bases). There are 15 residues in the CDR3. The V gene's germline CDR1 is MNHNS and CDR2 SASEGT. The CDR3 DNA is TGTGCCAGCAGGGAAGGGCCTAGCACCCTCTACGAGCAGTACTTC. Amino acid sequence: CASREGPSTLYEQYF.

The V and J genes are TRBV5-3 and TRBJ2-7, with unresolved D. TRBV5-3 is annotated as an ORF whose role is uncertain. V was shortened by 4 bases and J by 3 bases, with 8 bases between the two germline ends. The CDR3 runs 12 residues. CDR3 protein: CARSQSYYEQYF. CDR3 in DNA: TGTGCCAGAAGCCAAAGTTACTACGAGCAGTACTTC.

The chain has TRBV6-6 and TRBJ2-2, with no clear D. The germline gives CDR1 MNHNY, CDR2 SVGAGI (reference sequence). This CDR3 is 15 amino acids long. The V and J ends lost 6 bases and 3 bases respectively, with 14 bases between them. CDR3 in DNA: TGTGCCAGCAGCCCTACGGGCGCCGACACCGGGGAGCTGTTTTTT. Its protein is CASSPTGADTGELFF.

The genes are TRBV6-1 and TRBJ2-5; a weak D match, TRBD2 (6 bases). Looked up from germline, CDR1 is MNHNS and CDR2 is SASEGT. The length of the CDR3 is 18 residues. The V end lost 1 base, the J end lost 0 bases, and 18 bases lay between the germline ends. CDR3 amino acids: CASSEENVGSLYQETQYF. Here the CDR3 DNA reads TGTGCCAGCAGTGAAGAAAATGTCGGGAGCCTGTACCAAGAGACCCAGTACTTC.

The J gene is TRBJ2-7, the V gene TRBV29-1; D is perhaps TRBD1 or TRBD2 (5 bases each). This CDR3 contains 14 residues. CDR1 and CDR2 (germline): SQVTM, ANQGSEA. V was cut by 2 bases and J by 9 bases, with 20 bases left in between. The CDR3 sequence is CSVETPGTTLGQYF. Here the CDR3 DNA reads TGCAGCGTTGAAACACCGGGGACCACTCTTGGGCAGTACTTC.